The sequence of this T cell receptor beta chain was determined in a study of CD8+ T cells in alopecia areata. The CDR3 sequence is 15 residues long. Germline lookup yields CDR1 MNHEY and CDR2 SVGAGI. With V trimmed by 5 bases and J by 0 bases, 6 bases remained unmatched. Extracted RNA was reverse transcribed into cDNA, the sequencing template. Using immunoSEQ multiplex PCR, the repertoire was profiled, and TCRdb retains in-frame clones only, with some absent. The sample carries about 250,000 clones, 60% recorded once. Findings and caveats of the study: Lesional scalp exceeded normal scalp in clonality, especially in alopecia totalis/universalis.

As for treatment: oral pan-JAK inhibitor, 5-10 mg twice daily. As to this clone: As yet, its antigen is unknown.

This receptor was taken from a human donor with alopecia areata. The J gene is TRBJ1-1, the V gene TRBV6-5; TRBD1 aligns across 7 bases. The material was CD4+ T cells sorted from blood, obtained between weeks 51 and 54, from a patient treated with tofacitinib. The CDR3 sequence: CASSGDRVMNTEAFF. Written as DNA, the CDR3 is TGTGCCAGCAGTGGAGACAGGGTTATGAACACTGAAGCTTTCTTT.